The clone carrying this TCR beta chain was detected a few times. PCR was performed a second time for about 7 to 12 cycles using a sample-barcoded 5' primer and a J-beta primer mix. TCRdb re-called the 5' RACE reads with MiXCR, one entry per CDR3 protein. Of 350,000 to 450,000 distinct CDR3 sequences in the sample, more than 45% were seen once. Germline CDR1 and CDR2: DFQATT and SNEGSKA (reference sequence). The V segment lost 6 bases and the J segment 4 bases; nucleotides outside the gene matches: 14. The CDR3 consists of 15 residues. The sample belongs to a study of blood T cells in healthy people across ages.

The material sequenced was blood. This chain uses TRBV20-1 with TRBJ2-5; 7 positions agree with TRBD1. The origin of this receptor is a man between 60 and 70 years old in good health. The CDR3 DNA follows: TGCAGTGCCGCCGGCAACAGGGGCTCTCCAGAGACCCAGTACTTC. Protein product: CSAAGNRGSPETQYF.